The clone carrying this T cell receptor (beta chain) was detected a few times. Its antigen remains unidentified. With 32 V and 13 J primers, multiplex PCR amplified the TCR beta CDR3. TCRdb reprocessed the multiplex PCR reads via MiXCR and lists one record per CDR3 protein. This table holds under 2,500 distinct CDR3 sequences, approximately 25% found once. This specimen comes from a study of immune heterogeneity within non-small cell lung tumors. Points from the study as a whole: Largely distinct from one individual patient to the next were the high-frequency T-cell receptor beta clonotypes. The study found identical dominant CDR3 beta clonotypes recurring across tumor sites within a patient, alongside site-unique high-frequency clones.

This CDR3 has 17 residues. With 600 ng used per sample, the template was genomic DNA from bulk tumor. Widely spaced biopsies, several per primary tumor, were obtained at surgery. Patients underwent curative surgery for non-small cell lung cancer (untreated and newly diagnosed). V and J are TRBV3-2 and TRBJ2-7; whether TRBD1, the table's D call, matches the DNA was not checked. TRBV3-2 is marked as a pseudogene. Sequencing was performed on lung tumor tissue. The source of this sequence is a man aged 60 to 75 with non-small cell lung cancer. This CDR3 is CASSPQPQGEPLYEQYF. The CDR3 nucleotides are TGTGCCAGCAGCCCTCAACCACAGGGGGAGCCCCTCTACGAGCAGTACTTC.